Listed below are T cell receptor beta chains from one sample, sequenced in a study of T cells in Graves' hyperthyroidism and ophthalmopathy. TCRdb redid the calling of the multiplex PCR reads with MiXCR, one entry per CDR3 protein. The table lists hundreds of thousands of distinct CDR3 sequences, less than 25% of them singletons. Sequencing was performed on blood. Receptors were obtained from a man under 40 with Graves' ophthalmopathy. CDR3s leave out the opening cysteine and the closing phenylalanine or tryptophan.

v_call cdr3_aa
TRBV12-3/TRBV12-4 ASSFVREQPQH
TRBV30 AWEGVGETQY
TRBV28 ASSLSGGYT
TRBV20-1 SAFDTSPGELF
TRBV18 ASSPRTGRPEAF
TRBV11-2 ASSQRKGLPYEQY
TRBV28 ASCRGPETQY
TRBV10-2 ASSESASGRMYEQY
TRBV12-3/TRBV12-4 ASSKTGGGQPQH
TRBV6-1 ASRYTPISSGANVLT
TRBV28 ASSLKQVPSYEQY
TRBV9 ASSVEAQANTIY
TRBV29-1 SARQGLYEQY
TRBV7-9 ASSLAIGYEQY
TRBV28 ASREGPTGELF
TRBV6-2/TRBV6-3 ASSRVQLSYEQY
TRBV5-1 ASSLGGTGRDQPQH
TRBV7-2 ASSRRGRRESSTDTQY
TRBV5-1 ASSSGQGSSYNEQF
TRBV6-2/TRBV6-3 ASQGTTEAF
TRBV10-3 AIKPGQASNEQF
TRBV5-1 ASSSFRQGVLNTEAF
TRBV20-1 SARETGELF
TRBV7-2 ASSLRTGQTKNIQY
TRBV7-9 ASSPPGGPSYNEQF
TRBV2 ASSSDRGPYNEQF
TRBV28 ASSSLRQPYSNQPQH
TRBV6-1 ASRDHREGTDTQY
TRBV2 ASSEGLAITDTQY
TRBV12-3/TRBV12-4 ASSLGQNTEAF
TRBV9 ASSVVPSGQETQY
TRBV10-3 AISPRQGETQY
TRBV5-6 ASSSTGARWGYT
TRBV3-1 ASSRDVLAGTYEQY
TRBV6-1 ASSESGFSNQPQH
TRBV2 ATPWDRDGMNTGELF
TRBV2 ASSEPIEGQRMNTGELF